This TCR beta chain comes out of a study of T-cell memory formation after mild COVID-19. Trimming pared 0 bases from V and 4 bases from J, leaving 7 bases between. Germline assignment: CDR1 SGHAT and CDR2 FQNNGV. The CDR3 totals 14 residues. This clonotype was recorded many times. TCRdb passed the 5' RACE reads through MiXCR, listing each CDR3 protein once. The repertoire has 300,000 to 350,000 distinct CDR3 sequences, roughly a fifth of them found once; the top ten carry over 20%. The chain carries TRBV11-2 and TRBJ1-5; D not resolved. The TCR originated in a man aged 18 to 29 who had mild COVID-19 (a few samples of this study predate the infection). Cell type and time point are not known. Sequenced sample: PBMCs or a T cell subset sorted from them (not recorded which). The CDR3 sequence: CASSLDGGNQPQHF. CDR3 bases: TGTGCCAGCAGCTTAGATGGCGGGAATCAGCCCCAGCATTTT.